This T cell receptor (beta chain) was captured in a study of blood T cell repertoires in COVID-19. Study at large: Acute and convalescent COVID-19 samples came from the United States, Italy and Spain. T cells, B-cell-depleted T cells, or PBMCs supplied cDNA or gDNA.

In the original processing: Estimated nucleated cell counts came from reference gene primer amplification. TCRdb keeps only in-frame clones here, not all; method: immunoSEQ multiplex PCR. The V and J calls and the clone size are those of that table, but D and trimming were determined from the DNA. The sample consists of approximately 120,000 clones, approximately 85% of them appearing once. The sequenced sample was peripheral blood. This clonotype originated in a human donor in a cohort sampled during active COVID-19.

CDR3: CASRVTGAQETQYF. For the CDR3, the DNA is TGTGCCAGCAGGGTGACAGGGGCCCAAGAGACCCAGTACTTC. The chain recombines TRBV27 with TRBJ2-5; 8 nucleotides agree with TRBD1. This CDR3 contains 14 residues. The V gene end was trimmed by 6 bases and the J gene end by 1 base; junction bases not matched to a gene: 4. Germline assignment: CDR1 MNHEY and CDR2 SMNVEV (reference sequence).